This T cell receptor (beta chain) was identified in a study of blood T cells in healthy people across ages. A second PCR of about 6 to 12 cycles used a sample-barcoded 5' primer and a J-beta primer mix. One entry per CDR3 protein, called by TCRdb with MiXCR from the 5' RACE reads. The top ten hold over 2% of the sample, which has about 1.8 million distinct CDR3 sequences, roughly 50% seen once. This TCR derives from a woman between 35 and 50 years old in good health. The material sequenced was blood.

For the CDR3, the DNA is TGTGCCATCGGGCCACACAATGAGCAGTTCTTC. This translates into CAIGPHNEQFF. The V and J genes are TRBV10-3 and TRBJ2-1; D unresolved. The CDR3 has 11 amino acids. Germline V gene lookup returns CDR1 ENHRY and CDR2 SYGVKD. Trimming removed 8 bases from V and 5 bases from J, with 7 bases in between.